This entry features one TCR beta chain sequence. The antigen is undetermined. A multiplex PCR was run with 60 Vbeta primers and 13 Jbeta primers. Repertoires were generated with immunoSEQ multiplex PCR, while TCRdb's copy carries only in-frame clones and drops some. Of 130,000 or so clones detected, 85% appear once; the ten largest clones hold 6% to 8%. This sample was included in a study of cytomegalovirus exposure and HLA in healthy donors. Study context: A preliminary data release comprised roughly 80 million unique TCRs obtained from HLA-typed donors.

Overall study findings and caveats: The classifier was said to identify cytomegalovirus status with high specificity and sensitivity.

The CDR3 extends over 17 amino acids. V gave up 3 bases and J gave up 5 bases; unmatched junction bases: 13. CDR1 SGHRS and CDR2 YFSETQ come from the germline V gene. The receptor's source is a young woman in good health and CMV-seropositive. The sample consisted of PBMCs. V usage is TRBV5-1 and J usage is TRBJ2-1, with 8 positions matching TRBD2. CDR3: CASSSEGAGETDNEQFF. For the CDR3, the DNA is TGCGCCAGCAGCTCGGAGGGAGCGGGGGAGACTGACAATGAGCAGTTCTTC.